This T cell receptor beta chain comes out of a study of blood T cell repertoires in COVID-19. As for the study in general: Some COVID-19 samples were acute and others convalescent; all came from the United States, Italy and Spain.

Across about two dozen US areas, participants ranged in age from roughly 18 to 95 years. Donors were grouped by their self-reported clinical history. The germline V gene has CDR1 ENHRY and CDR2 SYGVKD. Between the trimmed V and J ends, which lost 9 bases and 0 bases, there was a span of 15 bases. The CDR3 contains 15 residues. This table comes from immunoSEQ multiplex PCR, and its TCRdb copy is limited to in-frame clones, with some not included. The repertoire holds roughly 260,000 clones, with roughly 90% as singletons. The specimen sequenced was PBMCs or T cells enriched from blood (not recorded which). The gene calls are TRBV10-3 and TRBJ1-3; tentatively, D is TRBD1 (5 bases). The sequence was collected from a woman aged 25 to 39 with acute COVID-19. The CDR3 is CAIEQGRGSGNTIYF. For the CDR3, the DNA is TGTGCCATTGAGCAGGGTAGGGGCTCTGGAAACACCATATATTTT.